Listed here is a single T cell receptor (beta chain). While infection was still active, Seattle patients were enrolled and then followed longitudinally. The record originates from a study of blood T cell repertoires in COVID-19. About the research overall: COVID-19 samples, acute and convalescent, were from the United States, Italy and Spain. From T cells, B-cell-depleted T cells, or PBMCs came the material, which was cDNA or gDNA.

In the study's own analysis: Estimation of nucleated cell counts was performed using reference gene primer amplification. Method: immunoSEQ multiplex PCR; TCRdb's copy keeps in-frame clones and lacks some. The V and J calls and the clone size are those of that table, but D and trimming were determined from the DNA. The sample yields fewer than 400,000 clones, roughly 90% seen once. This clonotype was sampled from a woman in her twenties or thirties with COVID-19, enrolled during active disease. The sample consisted of peripheral blood.

The CDR3 sequence is CASSSTGQGTGETQYF. The CDR3 DNA is TGTGCCAGCAGCTCTACCGGACAGGGGACTGGGGAGACCCAGTACTTC. V and J are TRBV7-9 and TRBJ2-5, with 9 bases lining up with TRBD1. V lost 4 bases and J lost 5; bases outside the gene matches: 11. CDR1 and CDR2 (germline): SEHNR, FQNEAQ (reference sequence). This CDR3 has 16 residues. The variable domain in full, completed from reference TRBV7-9 and TRBJ2-5, reads DTGVSQNPRHKITKRGQNVTFRCDPISEHNRLYWYRQTLGQGPEFLTYFQNEAQLEKSRLLSDRFSAERPKGSFSTLEIQRTEQGDSAMYLCASSSTGQGTGETQYFGPGTRLLVL.